Each of the 12 T cell receptor beta chains below was sequenced from the same sample in a study of blood T cell repertoires in COVID-19. Profiling relied on immunoSEQ multiplex PCR, and the TCRdb table lists in-frame clones only, not all of them. The sample carries roughly 290,000 clones, around 90% recorded once. Sequenced input: peripheral blood. The receptors shown here come from a woman younger than 45 with COVID-19, enrolled during active disease.

This sequence joins TRBV6-5 and TRBJ1-5, with a possible D match to TRBD1 (5 bases). The ends were cut back, 2 bases at V and 5 bases at J, with 16 bases in the middle. The CDR3 loop spans 16 amino acids. The germline gives CDR1 MNHEY, CDR2 SVGAGI. The CDR3 spells CASSYRGDPLYQPQHF. The CDR3 nucleotides read TGTGCCAGCAGTTACCGGGGGGATCCCCTCTATCAGCCCCAGCATTTT.

The V gene is TRBV6-5, the J gene TRBJ2-7; 7 positions match TRBD2. The germline CDR1 and CDR2 sequences are MNHEY and SVGAGI. The CDR3 is made up of 15 amino acids. J gave up 0 bases and V 6 bases, and 8 bases lay outside the gene matches. CDR3 loop: CASSRLAASSYEQYF. The CDR3 nucleotides are TGTGCCAGCAGCCGCCTAGCGGCCAGCTCCTACGAGCAGTACTTC.

The genes are TRBV28 and TRBJ1-2; 7 nucleotides align to TRBD1. J lost 5 bases, V lost 5 bases, and 14 bases had no gene match. The CDR3 is made up of 16 amino acids. CDR1 is MDHEN, CDR2 SYDVKM, per germline. The CDR3 DNA reads as TGTGCCAGCAGTCCTACACAGGGGAGATCTTGGTATGGCTACACCTTC. Translated: CASSPTQGRSWYGYTF.

This rearrangement joins TRBV6-5 to TRBJ2-2; TRBD2 agrees at 10 bases. Germline loops: CDR1 MNHEY, CDR2 SVGAGI. Trimming at V came to 2 bases and at J to 10 bases, leaving 10 bases not matched to a gene. CDR3 size: 16 residues. CDR3 amino acids: CASSYRRSGRAAELFF. The CDR3 DNA is TGTGCCAGCAGTTACCGCAGGAGCGGGAGGGCCGCGGAGCTGTTTTTT.

V and J are TRBV5-1 and TRBJ2-5, with 7 bases lining up with TRBD1. The ends lost 1 base at V and 3 bases at J; junction bases unmatched: 9. From germline, CDR1 is SGHRS and CDR2 YFSETQ. This CDR3 is 16 amino acids long. In nucleotides, the CDR3 is TGCGCCAGCAGCTTGATGGGCAGGGGGAGAGAAGAGACCCAGTACTTC. Protein sequence: CASSLMGRGREETQYF.

The chain joins TRBV10-1 to TRBJ2-3; TRBD2 agrees at 7 bases. The CDR3 runs 16 residues. Germline CDR1 and CDR2: WNHNN and SYGVQD (reference sequence). Unmatched junction bases numbered 8, after V lost 3 bases and J lost 2 bases. The CDR3 loop is CASSEGASGVTDTQYF. The CDR3 coding sequence is TGCGCCAGCAGTGAAGGGGCTAGCGGAGTCACAGATACGCAGTATTTT.

The rearrangement joins TRBV10-3 to TRBJ1-2; D is perhaps TRBD1 (5 bases). The V end lost 6 bases, the J end lost 3 bases, and 17 bases lay between the germline ends. In germline, CDR1 is ENHRY, CDR2 SYGVKD. This CDR3 has 15 residues. The CDR3 protein is CAIRSGHWGDYGYTF. Written as DNA, the CDR3 is TGTGCCATCAGATCCGGCCACTGGGGCGACTATGGCTACACCTTC.

This chain links TRBV5-6 with TRBJ1-6; maybe TRBD1 (5 bases). The CDR3 sequence is 13 residues long. V was clipped by 0 bases and J by 11 bases, with 9 bases between them. CDR1 and CDR2 from the germline V gene are SGHDT and YYEEEE. The CDR3 region is CASSLGRVAPLHF. CDR3 nucleotides: TGTGCCAGCAGCTTGGGCAGGGTGGCACCCCTCCACTTT.

The chain uses TRBV24-1 and TRBJ2-3; D ambiguous. Trimming cost V 9 bases and J 9 bases, with 15 bases left between them. The CDR3 is 12 residues long. Germline V CDR1 and CDR2: KGHDR, SFDVKD. In DNA, the CDR3 is TGTGCCACCGCTGGAGAGCATCCAACGCAGTATTTT. This gives the protein CATAGEHPTQYF.

The CDR3 region has the DNA TGTGCCAGTAGCGACAGTGCAACTAATGAAAAACTGTTTTTT. Its translation is CASSDSATNEKLFF. The chain has TRBV19 and TRBJ1-4; D possibly corresponds to TRBD1 (5 bases). The germline V gene has CDR1 LNHDA and CDR2 SQIVND (reference sequence). The CDR3 loop spans 14 amino acids. The V and J ends lost 6 bases and 0 bases respectively, with 8 bases between them.

The chain combines TRBV2 with TRBJ1-1; 7 positions agree with TRBD1. CDR3 length: 14 residues. Germline CDR1 and CDR2: SNHLY and FYNNEI. Losses at the gene ends were 3 bases for V and 3 bases for J; bases not matched to a gene: 4. In DNA, the CDR3 is TGTGCCAGCAGTGACGGCAGGGGGGACACTGAAGCTTTCTTT. This encodes CASSDGRGDTEAFF.

The chain has TRBV4-3 and TRBJ1-1, with a possible D match to TRBD1 (5 bases). Trimming pared 5 bases from V and 1 base from J, leaving 14 bases between. Germline lookup yields CDR1 LGHNA and CDR2 YSLEER. The CDR3 extends over 15 amino acids. The CDR3 protein is CASSFLLGENTEAFF. The CDR3 bases are TGCGCCAGCAGCTTCCTTTTAGGGGAGAACACTGAAGCTTTCTTT.